This T cell receptor (beta chain) was observed in a study of T cells in Graves' hyperthyroidism and ophthalmopathy. Exclusions: uncontrolled infection, other autoimmune disease, pregnancy, lactation. Using 9.5 to 10 ml of fresh peripheral blood, PBMCs were prepared. RNA transcripts yielded amplified TCR beta CDR3 regions. First-round RT-PCR of the TCR CDR3 relied on the HTBI primer set. TCRdb analysed the multiplex PCR reads with MiXCR anew, one entry per CDR3 protein. The sample has about 350,000 distinct CDR3 sequences, around 18% seen once; the top ten hold roughly a sixth. This clonotype was seen ten or more times. No antigen is known for it. Trimming took 3 bases from V and 4 from J, leaving 10 bases between them. This CDR3 is built from 13 residues. Germline loops: CDR1 SGHVS, CDR2 FNYEAQ. Study findings and constraints: Ophthalmopathy could be told apart from stable hyperthyroidism with a 13 V-J model. Ophthalmopathy, which appeared later, was predicted by the model a median about 6.8 months before onset.

Specimen: blood. The chain uses TRBV7-6 and TRBJ2-7; D is undetermined. This receptor was obtained from a woman between 40 and 55 years old with Graves' ophthalmopathy. As DNA, the CDR3 is TGTGCCAGCAGCTTTGCGGCTAGGTACGAGCAGTACTTC. Its translation is CASSFAARYEQYF.